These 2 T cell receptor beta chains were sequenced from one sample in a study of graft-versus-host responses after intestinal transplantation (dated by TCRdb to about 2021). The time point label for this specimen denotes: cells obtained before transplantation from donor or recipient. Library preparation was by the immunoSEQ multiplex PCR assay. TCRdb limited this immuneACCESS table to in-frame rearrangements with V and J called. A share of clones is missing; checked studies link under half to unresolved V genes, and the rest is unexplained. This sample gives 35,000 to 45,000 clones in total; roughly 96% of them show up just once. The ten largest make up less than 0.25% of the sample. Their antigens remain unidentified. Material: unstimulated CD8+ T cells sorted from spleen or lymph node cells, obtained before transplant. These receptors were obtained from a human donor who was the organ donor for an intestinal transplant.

CDR3 sequence reads: CASSLEGREEQFF. The CDR3 nucleotides are TGTGCCAGCAGCTTAGAAGGGCGGGAAGAGCAGTTCTTC. This chain joins TRBV11-3 and TRBJ2-1; tentative D call: TRBD2 (6 bases). The CDR3 has 13 residues. V was clipped by 0 bases and J by 10 bases, with 10 bases between them. Germline assignment: CDR1 SGHNT and CDR2 YENEEA.

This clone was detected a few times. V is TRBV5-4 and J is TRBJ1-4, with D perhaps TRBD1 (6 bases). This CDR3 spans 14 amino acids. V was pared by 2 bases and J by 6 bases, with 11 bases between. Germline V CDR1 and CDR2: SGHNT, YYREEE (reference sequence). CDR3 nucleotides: TGTGCCAGCAGCTTCGGGGGCGCGGATGAAAAACTGTTTTTT. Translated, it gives CASSFGGADEKLFF. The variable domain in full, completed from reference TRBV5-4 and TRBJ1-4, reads ETGVTQSPTHLIKTRGQQVTLRCSSQSGHNTVSWYQQALGQGPQFIFQYYREEENGRGNFPPRFSGLQFPNYSSELNVNALELDDSALYLCASSFGGADEKLFFGSGTQLSVL.